This note documents a single T cell receptor beta chain sequence. The data were taken from a study of blood T cell repertoires in COVID-19. Study-level background: Samples of COVID-19 (acute and convalescent) were obtained from the United States, Italy and Spain.

In the original workflow: Reference gene primer amplification gave nucleated cell count estimates. TCRdb's table, derived via immunoSEQ multiplex PCR, lists solely in-frame clones and lacks some. The V and J calls and the clone size are those of that table, but D and trimming were determined from the DNA. The table records under 55,000 clones, 70% to 90% of them present only once. Germline CDR1 KGHDR, CDR2 SFDVKD. The CDR3 totals 14 residues. The junction had 5 bases not matched to a gene; V was cut back by 7 bases and J by 8 bases. This chain links TRBV24-1 with TRBJ2-1, with 12 positions matching TRBD2. This TCR was sampled from a human donor in a cohort sampled during active COVID-19. Sample: peripheral blood. CDR3 coding DNA: TGTGCCACCAGAGCCGGGACTAGCGGGCATGAGCAGTTCTTC. Amino acid sequence: CATRAGTSGHEQFF.